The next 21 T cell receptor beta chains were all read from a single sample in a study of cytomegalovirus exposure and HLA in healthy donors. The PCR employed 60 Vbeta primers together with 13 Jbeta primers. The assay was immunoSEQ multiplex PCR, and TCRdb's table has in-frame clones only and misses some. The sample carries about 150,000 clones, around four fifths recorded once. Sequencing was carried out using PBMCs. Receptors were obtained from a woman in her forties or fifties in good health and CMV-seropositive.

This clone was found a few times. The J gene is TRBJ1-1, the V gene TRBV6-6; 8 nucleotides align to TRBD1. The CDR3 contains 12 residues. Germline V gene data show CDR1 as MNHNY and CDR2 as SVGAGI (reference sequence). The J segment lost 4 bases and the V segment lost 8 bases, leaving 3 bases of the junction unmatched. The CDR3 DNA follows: TGTGCCAGCGCAACAGGGGGCACTGAAGCTTTCTTT. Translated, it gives CASATGGTEAFF.

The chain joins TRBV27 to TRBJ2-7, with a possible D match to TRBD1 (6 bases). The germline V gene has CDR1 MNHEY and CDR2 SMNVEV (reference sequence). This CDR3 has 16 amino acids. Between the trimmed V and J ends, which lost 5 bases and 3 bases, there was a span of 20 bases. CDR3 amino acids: CASSPMGWQGGYEQYF. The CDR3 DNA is TGTGCCAGCAGTCCAATGGGTTGGCAAGGGGGCTACGAGCAGTACTTC.

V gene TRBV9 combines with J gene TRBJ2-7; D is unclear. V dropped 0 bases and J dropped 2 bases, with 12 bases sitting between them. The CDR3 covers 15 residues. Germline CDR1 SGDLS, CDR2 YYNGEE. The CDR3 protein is CASSVGYSTAYEQYF. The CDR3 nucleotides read TGTGCCAGCAGCGTAGGATACTCCACCGCCTACGAGCAGTACTTC. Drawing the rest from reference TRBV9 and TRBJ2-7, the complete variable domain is DSGVTQTPKHLITATGQRVTLRCSPRSGDLSVYWYQQSLDQGLQFLIQYYNGEERAKGNILERFSAQQFPDLHSELNLSSLELGDSALYFCASSVGYSTAYEQYFGPGTRLTVT.

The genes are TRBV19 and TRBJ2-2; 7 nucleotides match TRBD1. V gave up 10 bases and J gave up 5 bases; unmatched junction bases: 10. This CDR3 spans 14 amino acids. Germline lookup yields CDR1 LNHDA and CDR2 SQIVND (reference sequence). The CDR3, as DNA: TGTGCCACCCAAGACAGGGTATCAACCGGGGAGCTGTTTTTT. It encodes CATQDRVSTGELFF.

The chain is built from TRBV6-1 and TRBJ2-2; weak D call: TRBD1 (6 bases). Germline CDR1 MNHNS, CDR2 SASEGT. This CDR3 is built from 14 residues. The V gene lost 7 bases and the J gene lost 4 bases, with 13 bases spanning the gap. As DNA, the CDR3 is TGTGCCAGCACCCCGACAGGTGTCACCGGGGAGCTGTTTTTT. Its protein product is CASTPTGVTGELFF.

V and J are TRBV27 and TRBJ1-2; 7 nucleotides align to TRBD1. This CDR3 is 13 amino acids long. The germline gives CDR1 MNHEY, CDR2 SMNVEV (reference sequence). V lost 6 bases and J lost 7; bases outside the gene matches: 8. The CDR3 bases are TGTGCCAGCAGCCGACGACAGGGTACTGGCTACACCTTC. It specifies CASSRRQGTGYTF.

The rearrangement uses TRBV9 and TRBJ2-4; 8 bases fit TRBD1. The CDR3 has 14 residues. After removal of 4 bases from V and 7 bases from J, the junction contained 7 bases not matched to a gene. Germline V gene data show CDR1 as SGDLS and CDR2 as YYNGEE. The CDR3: CASSPRTGQNIQYF. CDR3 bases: TGTGCCAGCAGCCCTCGGACAGGGCAGAACATTCAGTACTTC.

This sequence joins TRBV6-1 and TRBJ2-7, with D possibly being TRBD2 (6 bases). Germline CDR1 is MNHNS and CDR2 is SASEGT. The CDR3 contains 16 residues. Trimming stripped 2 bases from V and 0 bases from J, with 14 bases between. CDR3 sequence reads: CASSEIGGTLSYEQYF. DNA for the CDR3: TGTGCCAGCAGTGAAATAGGCGGGACTCTCTCCTACGAGCAGTACTTC.

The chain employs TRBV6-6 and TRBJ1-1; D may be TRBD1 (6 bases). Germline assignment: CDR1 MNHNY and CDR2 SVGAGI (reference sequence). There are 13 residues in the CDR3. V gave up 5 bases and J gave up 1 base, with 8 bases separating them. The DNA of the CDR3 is TGTGCCAGCAGTCTGGGACAGAACACTGAAGCTTTCTTT. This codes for CASSLGQNTEAFF.

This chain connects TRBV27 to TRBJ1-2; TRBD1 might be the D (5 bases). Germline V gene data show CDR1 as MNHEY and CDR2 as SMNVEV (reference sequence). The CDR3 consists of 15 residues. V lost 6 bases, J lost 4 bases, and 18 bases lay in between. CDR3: CASSRTIDISYGYTF. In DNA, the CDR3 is TGTGCCAGCAGCCGGACAATCGATATTAGCTATGGCTACACCTTC.

The CDR3 bases are TGCGCCAGCAGCTTTGGGGCGGCAGGCAACTATGGCTACACCTTC. Translation: CASSFGAAGNYGYTF. The chain carries TRBV5-1 and TRBJ1-2, with D maybe TRBD1 (5 bases). Trimming pared 2 bases from V and 2 bases from J, leaving 13 bases between. Looked up from germline, CDR1 is SGHRS and CDR2 is YFSETQ. This CDR3 region has 15 residues.

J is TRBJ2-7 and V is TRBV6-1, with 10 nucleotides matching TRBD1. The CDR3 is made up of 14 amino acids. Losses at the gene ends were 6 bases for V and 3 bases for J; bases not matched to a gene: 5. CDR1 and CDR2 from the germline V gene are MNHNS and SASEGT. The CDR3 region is CASRRTGGNYEQYF. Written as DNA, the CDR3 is TGTGCCAGCAGAAGGACAGGGGGGAACTACGAGCAGTACTTC.

The CDR3 region is CASSELQGLANYGYTF. As DNA, the CDR3 is TGTGCCAGTAGCGAACTACAGGGGCTAGCTAACTATGGCTACACCTTC. The rearrangement uses TRBV19 and TRBJ1-2, with 7 bases that match TRBD1. This CDR3 comprises 16 residues. Trimming at V came to 6 bases and at J to 0 bases, leaving 10 bases not matched to a gene. Per the germline V gene, CDR1 is LNHDA and CDR2 is SQIVND (reference sequence).

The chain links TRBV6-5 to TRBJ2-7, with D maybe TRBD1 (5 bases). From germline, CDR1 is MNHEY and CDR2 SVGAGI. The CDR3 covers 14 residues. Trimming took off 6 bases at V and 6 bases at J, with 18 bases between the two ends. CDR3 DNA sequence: TGTGCCAGCAGGTCGGGTTGGGCGCAGGGCGAGCAGTACTTC. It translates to CASRSGWAQGEQYF.

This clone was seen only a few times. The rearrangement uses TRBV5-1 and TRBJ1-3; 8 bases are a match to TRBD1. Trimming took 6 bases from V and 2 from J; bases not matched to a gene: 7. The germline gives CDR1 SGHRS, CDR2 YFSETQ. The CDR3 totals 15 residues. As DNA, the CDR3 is TGCGCCAGCACCCCCGGACAGGGAGCTGGAAACACCATATATTTT. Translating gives CASTPGQGAGNTIYF.

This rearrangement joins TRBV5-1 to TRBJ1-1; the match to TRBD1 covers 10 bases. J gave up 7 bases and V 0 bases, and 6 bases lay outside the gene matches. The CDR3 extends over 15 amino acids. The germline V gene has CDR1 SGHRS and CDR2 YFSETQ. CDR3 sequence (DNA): TGCGCCAGCAGCTTGGAACAGGGACAGGGGAATGAAGCTTTCTTT. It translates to CASSLEQGQGNEAFF.

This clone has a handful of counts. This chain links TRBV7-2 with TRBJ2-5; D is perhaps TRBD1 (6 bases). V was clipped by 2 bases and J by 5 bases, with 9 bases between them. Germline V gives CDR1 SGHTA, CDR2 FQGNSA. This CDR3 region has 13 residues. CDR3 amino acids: CASSLTGGETQYF. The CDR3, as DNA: TGTGCCAGCAGCTTAACTGGGGGCGAGACCCAGTACTTC.

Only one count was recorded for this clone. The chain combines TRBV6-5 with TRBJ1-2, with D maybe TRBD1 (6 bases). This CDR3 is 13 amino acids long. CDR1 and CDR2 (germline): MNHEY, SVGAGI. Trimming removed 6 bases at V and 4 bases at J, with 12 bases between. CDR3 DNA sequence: TGTGCCAGCAGCCACAGGGTGCTCTATGGCTACACCTTC. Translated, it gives CASSHRVLYGYTF.

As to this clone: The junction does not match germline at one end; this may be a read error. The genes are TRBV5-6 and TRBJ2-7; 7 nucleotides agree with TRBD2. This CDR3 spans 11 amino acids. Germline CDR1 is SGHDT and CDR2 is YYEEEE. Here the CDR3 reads CASSLGREQHF. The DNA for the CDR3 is TGTGCCAGCAGCCTGGGGAGGGAGCAGCACTTC.

The CDR3 protein is CASSPSAGGTYEQYF. The CDR3 nucleotides are TGTGCCAGCAGCCCTTCGGCGGGGGGAACCTACGAGCAGTACTTC. V and J are TRBV11-1 and TRBJ2-7; 8 bases agree with TRBD2. Germline V gene sequence: CDR1 SGHAT, CDR2 FQDESV (reference sequence). The CDR3 length is 15 residues. After removal of 5 bases from V and 2 bases from J, the junction contained 8 bases not matched to a gene.

The CDR3, as DNA: TGTGCCAGCAGTTTATATTTCGGGGGGGGCTTGGGGGTGAATCAGCCCCAGCATTTT. Its protein is CASSLYFGGGLGVNQPQHF. V usage is TRBV27 and J usage is TRBJ1-5, with a tentative D call TRBD1 (6 bases). Germline loops: CDR1 MNHEY, CDR2 SMNVEV (reference sequence). The V end lost 1 base, the J end lost 4 bases, and 23 bases lay between the germline ends. The CDR3 is 19 amino acids.